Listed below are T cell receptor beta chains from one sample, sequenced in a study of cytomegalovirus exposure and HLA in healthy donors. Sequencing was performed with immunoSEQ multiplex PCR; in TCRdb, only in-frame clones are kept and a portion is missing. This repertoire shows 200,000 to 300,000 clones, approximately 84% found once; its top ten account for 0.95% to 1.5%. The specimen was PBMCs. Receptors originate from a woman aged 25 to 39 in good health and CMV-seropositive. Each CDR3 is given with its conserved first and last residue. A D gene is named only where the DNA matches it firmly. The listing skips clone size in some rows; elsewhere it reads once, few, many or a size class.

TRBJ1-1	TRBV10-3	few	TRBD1	TGTGCCATCATGGGACAGGGGGCCCCTGAAGCTTTCTTT	CAIMGQGAPEAFF
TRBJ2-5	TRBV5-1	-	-	TGCGCCAGCAGAACTCAGGGCCAAGAGACCCAGTACTTC	CASRTQGQETQYF
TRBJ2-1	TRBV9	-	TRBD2	TGTGCCAGCAGCGTAGGCGGGAGAATAGGGAATGAGCAGTTCTTC	CASSVGGRIGNEQFF
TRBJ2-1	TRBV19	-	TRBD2	TGTGCCAGTAGTAATATTGTGGCGAGCGGGAACCCCTCCTACAATGAGCAGTTCTTC	CASSNIVASGNPSYNEQFF
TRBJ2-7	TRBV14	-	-	TGTGCCAGCAGCCCCGCGGTACAAATCTCCTACGAGCAGTACTTC	CASSPAVQISYEQYF
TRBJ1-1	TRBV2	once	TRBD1	TGTGCCAGCAGTCCAAGACAGGGGAGCAATACTGAAGCTTTCTTT	CASSPRQGSNTEAFF
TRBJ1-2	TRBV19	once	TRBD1	TGTGCCAGTAGCCAGCCGGGACAGGGGGCTGATGGCTACACCTTC	CASSQPGQGADGYTF
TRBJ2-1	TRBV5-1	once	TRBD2	TGCGCCAGCAGCTTGGGGAGCGGGAGTAGCTCCTACAATGAGCAGTTCTTC	CASSLGSGSSSYNEQFF
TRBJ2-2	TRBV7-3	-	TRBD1	TGTGCCAGCAGGCCCGGGACAGAGAACACCGGGGAGCTGTTTTTT	CASRPGTENTGELFF
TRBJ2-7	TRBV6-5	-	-	-	CASSYSFGPGGEQYF
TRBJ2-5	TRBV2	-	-	TGTGCCAGCAGGTCGGGAGTTCGGGAGACCCAGTACTTC	CASRSGVRETQYF
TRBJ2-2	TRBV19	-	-	TGTGCCAGCAGGGGACTATTCGACACCGGGGAGCTGTTTTTT	CASRGLFDTGELFF
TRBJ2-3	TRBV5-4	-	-	TGTGCCAGCAGCTCCGAGCGTCGGGATGGAGATACGCAGTATTTT	CASSSERRDGDTQYF
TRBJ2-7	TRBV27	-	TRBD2	TGTGCCAACAGTGGACTAGCGGGAGCCTACGAGCAGTACTTC	CANSGLAGAYEQYF
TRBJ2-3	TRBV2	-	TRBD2	TGTGCCAGCAGTGAAAGGCTAGCGGGGTCCGGTACTACGCAGTATTTT	CASSERLAGSGTTQYF
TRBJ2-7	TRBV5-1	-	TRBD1	TGCGCCAGCAGCTTTGGGACAGGGTCAATCGAGCAGTACTTC	CASSFGTGSIEQYF
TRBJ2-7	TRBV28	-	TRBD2	TGTGCCAGCAGCCCGACTAGCGGGAGCTACGAGCAGTACTTC	CASSPTSGSYEQYF
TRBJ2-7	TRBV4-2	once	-	TGTGCCAGCAGCCAAGTAGGGGGGGGCAGGGGGCTTTCCTACGAGCAGTACTTC	CASSQVGGGRGLSYEQYF
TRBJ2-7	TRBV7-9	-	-	TGTGCCAGCAGACAGGGCCCCGAGCAGTACTTC	CASRQGPEQYF
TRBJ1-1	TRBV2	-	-	TGTGCCAGCAGTGAAGCGCTTGGGGCAGGGAACACTGAAGCTTTCTTT	CASSEALGAGNTEAFF
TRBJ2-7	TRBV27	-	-	TGTGCCAGCAGTTGGCCCCCCAGCTACGAGCAGTACTTC	CASSWPPSYEQYF
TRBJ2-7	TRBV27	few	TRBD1	TGTGCCAGCAGCCTAAGGGGGACAGGCCTCTACGAGCAGTACTTC	CASSLRGTGLYEQYF
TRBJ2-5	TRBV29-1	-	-	TGCAGCGTCCTAAATGGAGGGTACGGGGAGACCCAGTACTTC	CSVLNGGYGETQYF